This TCR beta chain was profiled in a study of T-cell memory formation after mild COVID-19. On the study more broadly: The two donors had largely donor-specific TCR clusters.

Study results and limitations: From day 15 to 85, contracting clones were balanced between CD4 and CD8, whereas later expanders leaned toward CD4+.

V lost 4 bases to trimming and J lost 6 bases, with 12 bases between them. This CDR3 is 14 amino acids long. Per germline, CDR1 LGHDT and CDR2 YNNKEL (reference sequence). Each CDR3 protein gets one entry after TCRdb re-called the 5' RACE reads with MiXCR. This table has about 340,000 distinct CDR3 sequences, about an eighth appearing once. A remark on this clonotype: Its antigen is not identified.

The sequenced sample consisted of PBMCs or a T cell subset sorted from them (not recorded which). The sequence came from a man aged 18 to 35 who had mild COVID-19 (a few samples of this study predate the infection). Cell type and time point are not known. The chain uses TRBV3-1 and TRBJ2-2; D remains unclear. The CDR3 DNA follows: TGTGCCAGCAGCCTCCCTAGTAGTTCCGGGGAGCTGTTTTTT. Its protein product is CASSLPSSSGELFF.